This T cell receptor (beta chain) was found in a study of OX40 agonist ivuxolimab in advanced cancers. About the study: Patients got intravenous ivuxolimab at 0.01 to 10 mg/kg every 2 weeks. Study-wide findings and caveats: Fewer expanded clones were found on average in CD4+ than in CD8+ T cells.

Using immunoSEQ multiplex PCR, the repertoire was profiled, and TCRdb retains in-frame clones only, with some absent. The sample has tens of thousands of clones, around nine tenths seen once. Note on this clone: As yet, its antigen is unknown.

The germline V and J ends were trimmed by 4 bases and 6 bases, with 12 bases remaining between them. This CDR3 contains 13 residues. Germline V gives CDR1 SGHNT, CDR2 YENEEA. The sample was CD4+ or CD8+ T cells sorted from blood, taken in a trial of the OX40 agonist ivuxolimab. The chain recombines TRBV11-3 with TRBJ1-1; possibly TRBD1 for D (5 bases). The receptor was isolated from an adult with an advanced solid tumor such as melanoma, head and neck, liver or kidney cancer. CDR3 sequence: CASSSRGESEAFF. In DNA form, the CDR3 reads TGTGCCAGCAGCTCTCGGGGGGAGTCTGAAGCTTTCTTT.